What follows are 9 T cell receptor beta chains derived from one specimen sequenced in a study of OX40 agonist ivuxolimab in advanced cancers. This table comes from immunoSEQ multiplex PCR, and its TCRdb copy is limited to in-frame clones, with some not included. Among some 11,000 clones, roughly 80% were seen once, and the ten largest hold about a fifth. This sample comprised CD4+ or CD8+ T cells sorted from blood, obtained in a trial of the OX40 agonist ivuxolimab. These receptors were taken from an adult with an advanced solid tumor such as melanoma, head and neck, liver or kidney cancer.

The V gene is TRBV28, the J gene TRBJ2-7, with D possibly matching TRBD2 (6 bases). CDR3 length equals 15 residues. The V and J ends lost 2 bases and 2 bases respectively, with 13 bases between them. Per germline, CDR1 MDHEN and CDR2 SYDVKM. Written as DNA, the CDR3 is TGTGCCAGCAGTTTAAGTGGGACTGATACCTACGAGCAGTACTTC. As protein: CASSLSGTDTYEQYF.

This clone was seen a few times. Here the CDR3 reads CASSLGRKFGNTEAFF. The CDR3 bases are TGTGCCAGCAGCTTAGGGCGGAAATTTGGGAACACTGAAGCTTTCTTT. The chain uses TRBV7-9 and TRBJ1-1, with D uncertain. Trimming left V 1 base short and J 1 base short, with 13 bases between. The CDR3 has 16 residues. Germline CDR1 is SEHNR and CDR2 is FQNEAQ (reference sequence).

The chain carries TRBV28 and TRBJ2-4; 7 bases match TRBD2. The CDR3 has 19 amino acids. With 8 bases clipped from V and 0 bases from J, the junction kept 19 bases outside the gene matches. Germline CDR1 MDHEN, CDR2 SYDVKM. The CDR3 bases are TGTGCCAGCGGCTGGGTCGGGCTAGCGGAGCCACTAGCCAAAAACATTCAGTACTTC. This encodes CASGWVGLAEPLAKNIQYF.

The genes are TRBV10-3 and TRBJ1-5; tentative D call: TRBD1 (6 bases). Trimming stripped 8 bases from V and 0 bases from J, with 17 bases between. In germline, CDR1 is ENHRY, CDR2 SYGVKD. The CDR3 consists of 16 residues. The CDR3 sequence: CAISPGHSYSNQPQHF. DNA for the CDR3: TGTGCCATCTCACCGGGACACTCTTATAGCAATCAGCCCCAGCATTTT.

This clone is deemed medium-sized. V usage is TRBV30 and J usage is TRBJ2-1; 9 bases fit TRBD2. The J segment lost 8 bases and the V segment lost 1 base, leaving 9 bases of the junction unmatched. The CDR3 length is 15 residues. Germline lookup yields CDR1 GTSNPN and CDR2 SVGIG (reference sequence). The CDR3 nucleotides read TGTGCCTGGAGTGACGGAGCGGGAGGTTGGGATGAGCAGTTCTTC. Amino acids: CAWSDGAGGWDEQFF.

The V call is TRBV28, the J call TRBJ1-2, with D unclear. The CDR3 covers 14 residues. Germline V gene data show CDR1 as MDHEN and CDR2 as SYDVKM. Trimming stripped 3 bases from V and 5 bases from J, with 13 bases between. The CDR3 spells CASSLEGGRYGYTF. In DNA, the CDR3 is TGTGCCAGCAGTTTGGAAGGAGGAAGGTATGGCTACACCTTC.

The chain has TRBV27 and TRBJ2-7; 12 bases line up with TRBD2. V was pared by 6 bases and J by 7 bases, with 7 bases of the junction left unmatched. CDR3 length: 14 residues. Germline V lookup: CDR1 MNHEY, CDR2 SMNVEV (reference sequence). CDR3 region: CASSRTSGIVEQYF. DNA of the CDR3: TGTGCCAGCAGCCGGACTAGCGGGATCGTTGAGCAGTACTTC.

This clone was seen a handful of times. This chain uses TRBV27 with TRBJ2-5; 9 bases match TRBD2. Per the germline V gene, CDR1 is MNHEY and CDR2 is SMNVEV (reference sequence). The CDR3 totals 15 residues. The V and J ends lost 6 bases and 4 bases, in that order; junction bases with no gene match: 9. The CDR3 DNA reads as TGTGCCAGCAGCCTTAGCGGGAGTTATGGAGAGACCCAGTACTTC. Its translation is CASSLSGSYGETQYF.

This rearrangement joins TRBV4-1 to TRBJ2-6; D remains unclear. V shed 4 bases and J shed 0 bases, with 7 bases lying between them. The CDR3 is 15 residues long. Per the germline V gene, CDR1 is MGHRA and CDR2 is YSYEKL. CDR3 nucleotide sequence: TGCGCCAGCAGCCCCTCCGTCTCTGGGGCCAACGTCCTGACTTTC. Translating gives CASSPSVSGANVLTF.